This T cell receptor beta chain was captured by sequencing in a study of T-cell memory formation after mild COVID-19. Turning to the study itself: Each donor largely had its own TCR clusters. Study-level findings and limits: Clones that got smaller from day 15 to 85 had even CD4/CD8, while clones growing later tipped toward CD4+. Confirmation of SARS-CoV-2 specificity was lacking for second-wave clones peaking day 37.

This clonotype occurred a few times. Its antigen is still unknown. With V trimmed by 5 bases and J by 6 bases, 7 bases remained unmatched. The length of the CDR3 is 15 residues. Each CDR3 protein gets one entry after TCRdb re-called the 5' RACE reads with MiXCR. This sample yields about 600,000 distinct CDR3 sequences, of which less than 25% are seen a single time; about 8.4% belongs to the top ten. Sample: PBMCs or a T cell subset sorted from them (not recorded which). The rearrangement uses TRBV12-3 or TRBV12-4 and TRBJ2-1; 10 nucleotides line up with TRBD2. The clonotype comes from an adult woman who had mild COVID-19 (a few samples of this study predate the infection). Cell type and time point are not known. The CDR3 coding sequence is TGTGCCAGCAGTCCTCCTAGCGGGGGAGGCAATGAGCAGTTCTTC. This gives the protein CASSPPSGGGNEQFF.